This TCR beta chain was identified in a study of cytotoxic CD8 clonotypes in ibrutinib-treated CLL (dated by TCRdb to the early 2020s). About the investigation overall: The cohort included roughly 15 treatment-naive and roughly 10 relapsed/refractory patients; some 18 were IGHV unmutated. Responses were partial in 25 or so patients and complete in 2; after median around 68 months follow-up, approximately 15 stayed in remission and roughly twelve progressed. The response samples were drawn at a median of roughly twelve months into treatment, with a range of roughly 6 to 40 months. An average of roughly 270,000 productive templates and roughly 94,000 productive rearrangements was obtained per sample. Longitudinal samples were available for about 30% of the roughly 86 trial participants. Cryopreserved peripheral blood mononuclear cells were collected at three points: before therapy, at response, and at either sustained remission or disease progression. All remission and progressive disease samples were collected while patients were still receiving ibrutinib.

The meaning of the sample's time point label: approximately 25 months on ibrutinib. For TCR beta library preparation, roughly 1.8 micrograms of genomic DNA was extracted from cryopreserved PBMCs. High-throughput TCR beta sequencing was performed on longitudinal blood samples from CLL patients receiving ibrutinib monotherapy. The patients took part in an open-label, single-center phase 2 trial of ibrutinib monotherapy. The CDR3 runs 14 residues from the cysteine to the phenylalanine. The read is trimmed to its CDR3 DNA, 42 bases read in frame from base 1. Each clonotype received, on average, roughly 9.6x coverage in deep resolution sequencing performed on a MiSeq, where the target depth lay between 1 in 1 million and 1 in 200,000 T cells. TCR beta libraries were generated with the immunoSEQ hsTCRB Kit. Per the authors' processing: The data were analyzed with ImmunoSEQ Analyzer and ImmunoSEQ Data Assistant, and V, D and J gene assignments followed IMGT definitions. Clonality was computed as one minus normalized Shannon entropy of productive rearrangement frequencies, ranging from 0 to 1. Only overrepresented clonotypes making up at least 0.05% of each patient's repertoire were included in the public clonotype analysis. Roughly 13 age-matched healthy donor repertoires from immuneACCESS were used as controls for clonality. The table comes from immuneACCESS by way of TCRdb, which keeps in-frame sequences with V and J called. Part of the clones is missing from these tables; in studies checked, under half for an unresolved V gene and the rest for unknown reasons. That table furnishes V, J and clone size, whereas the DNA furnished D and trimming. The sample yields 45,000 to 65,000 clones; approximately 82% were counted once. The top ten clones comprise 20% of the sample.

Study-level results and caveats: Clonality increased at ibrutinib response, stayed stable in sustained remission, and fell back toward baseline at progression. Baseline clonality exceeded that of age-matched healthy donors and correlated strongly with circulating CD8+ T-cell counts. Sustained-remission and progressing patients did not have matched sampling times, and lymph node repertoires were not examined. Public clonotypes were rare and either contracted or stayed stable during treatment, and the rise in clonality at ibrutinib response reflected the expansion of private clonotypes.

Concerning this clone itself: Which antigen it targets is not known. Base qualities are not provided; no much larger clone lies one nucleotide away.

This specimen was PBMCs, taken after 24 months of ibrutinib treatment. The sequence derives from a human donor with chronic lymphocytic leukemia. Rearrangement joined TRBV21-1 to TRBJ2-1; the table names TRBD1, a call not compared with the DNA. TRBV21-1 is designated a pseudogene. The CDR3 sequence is CASSPNRFYNEQFF. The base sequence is TGTGCCAGCAGCCCAAACAGGTTTTACAATGAGCAGTTCTTC.